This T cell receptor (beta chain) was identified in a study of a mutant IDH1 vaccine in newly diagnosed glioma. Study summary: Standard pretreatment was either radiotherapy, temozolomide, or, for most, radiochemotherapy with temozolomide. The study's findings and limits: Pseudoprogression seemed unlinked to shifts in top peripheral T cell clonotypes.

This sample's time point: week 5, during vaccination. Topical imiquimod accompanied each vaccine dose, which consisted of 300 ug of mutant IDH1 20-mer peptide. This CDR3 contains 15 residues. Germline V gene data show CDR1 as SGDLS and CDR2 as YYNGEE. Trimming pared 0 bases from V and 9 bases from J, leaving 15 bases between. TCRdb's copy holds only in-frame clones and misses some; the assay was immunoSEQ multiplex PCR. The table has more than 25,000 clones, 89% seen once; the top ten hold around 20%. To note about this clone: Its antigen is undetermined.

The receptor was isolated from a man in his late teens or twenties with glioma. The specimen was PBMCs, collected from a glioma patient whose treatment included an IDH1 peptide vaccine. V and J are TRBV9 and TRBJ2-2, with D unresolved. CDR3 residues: CASSVVETPHRELFF. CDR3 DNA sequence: TGTGCCAGCAGCGTAGTGGAGACGCCGCACCGGGAGCTGTTTTTT. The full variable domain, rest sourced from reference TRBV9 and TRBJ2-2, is DSGVTQTPKHLITATGQRVTLRCSPRSGDLSVYWYQQSLDQGLQFLIQYYNGEERAKGNILERFSAQQFPDLHSELNLSSLELGDSALYFCASSVVETPHRELFFGEGSRLTVL.